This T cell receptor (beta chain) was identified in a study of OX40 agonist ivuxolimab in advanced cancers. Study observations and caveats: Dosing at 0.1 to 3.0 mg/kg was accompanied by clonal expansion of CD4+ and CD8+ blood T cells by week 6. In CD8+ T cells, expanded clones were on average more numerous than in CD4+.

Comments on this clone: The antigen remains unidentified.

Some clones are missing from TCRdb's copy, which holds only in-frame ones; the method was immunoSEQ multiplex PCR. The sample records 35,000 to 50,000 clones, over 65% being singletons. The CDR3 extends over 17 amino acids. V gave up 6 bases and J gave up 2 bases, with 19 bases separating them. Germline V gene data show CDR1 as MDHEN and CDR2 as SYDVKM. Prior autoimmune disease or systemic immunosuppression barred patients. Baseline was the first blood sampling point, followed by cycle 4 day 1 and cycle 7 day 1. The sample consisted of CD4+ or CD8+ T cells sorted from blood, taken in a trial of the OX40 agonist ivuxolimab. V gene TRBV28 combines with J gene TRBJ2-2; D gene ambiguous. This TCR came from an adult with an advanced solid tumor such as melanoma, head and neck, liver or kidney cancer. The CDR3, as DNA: TGTGCCAGCAGAACGCCTTCCTTAATGGGAAACACCGGGGAGCTGTTTTTT. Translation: CASRTPSLMGNTGELFF.